This paragraph covers one T cell receptor (beta chain) sequence. The data are from a study of radiation and T cells in renal cell carcinoma. The CDR3 is made up of 17 amino acids. Germline CDR1 SGHVS, CDR2 FNYEAQ. V gave up 0 bases and J gave up 6 bases, with 18 bases separating them. Assay used: immunoSEQ multiplex PCR; TCRdb lists only in-frame clones, some missing. The sample lists around 170,000 clones, 88% occurring once. The time point here: blood 4 weeks post-SBRT, at nephrectomy. Specified treatment: 15 Gy SBRT to primary tumor, nephrectomy 4 weeks later. Material: blood, obtained from a patient whose treatment included radiotherapy and nephrectomy. The clonotype was recovered from a woman aged 45-59 years with renal cell carcinoma. The rearrangement uses TRBV7-6 and TRBJ2-1, with a tentative D call TRBD2 (5 bases). The CDR3 region is CASSLANTVAQFNEQFF. CDR3 DNA sequence: TGTGCCAGCAGCTTAGCGAATACGGTAGCGCAGTTCAATGAGCAGTTCTTC. The whole variable domain, filled in from reference TRBV7-6 and TRBJ2-1, reads GAGVSQSPRYKVTKRGQDVALRCDPISGHVSLYWYRQALGQGPEFLTYFNYEAQQDKSGLPNDRFSAERPEGSISTLTIQRTEQRDSAMYRCASSLANTVAQFNEQFFGPGTRLTVL.